Listed here are 17 T cell receptor beta chains from one sample, sequenced in a study of T-cell memory formation after mild COVID-19. TCRdb recomputed calls from the 5' RACE reads with MiXCR, one row per CDR3 protein. The data hold 400,000 or so distinct CDR3 sequences, with roughly 20% observed a single time. Sequencing used PBMCs or a T cell subset sorted from them (not recorded which). Source of these receptors: an adult woman who had mild COVID-19 (a few samples of this study predate the infection). Cell type and time point are not known.

This clonotype was picked up a small number of times. V and J are TRBV7-6 and TRBJ1-5; no reliable D call. There are 14 residues in the CDR3. Trimming left V 0 bases short and J 3 bases short, with 6 bases between. CDR1 and CDR2 from the germline V gene are SGHVS and FNYEAQ. CDR3 in amino acids: CASSLADSNQPQHF. The CDR3 DNA is TGTGCCAGCAGCTTAGCAGACTCCAATCAGCCCCAGCATTTT. The whole variable domain, remainder taken from reference TRBV7-6 and TRBJ1-5, is GAGVSQSPRYKVTKRGQDVALRCDPISGHVSLYWYRQALGQGPEFLTYFNYEAQQDKSGLPNDRFSAERPEGSISTLTIQRTEQRDSAMYRCASSLADSNQPQHFGDGTRLSIL.

This chain links TRBV21-1 with TRBJ2-2. TRBV21-1 represents a pseudogene. This CDR3 has 12 residues. In nucleotides, the CDR3 is TGTGCCAGCCCGCGAAGAACCGGGGAGCTGTTTTTT. This sequence encodes CASPRRTGELFF.

Only a few counts were recorded for this clonotype. J is TRBJ2-3 and V is TRBV6-1, with D possibly being TRBD2 (6 bases). V lost 6 bases and J lost 4, with 11 bases in between. The CDR3 consists of 13 residues. CDR1 and CDR2 (germline): MNHNS, SASEGT. CDR3 sequence (DNA): TGTGCCAGCAGAGACCCTAGCGCAGATACGCAGTATTTT. It is translated as CASRDPSADTQYF.

This chain uses TRBV25-1 with TRBJ2-5; D call uncertain. V was pared by 3 bases and J by 3 bases, with 14 bases between. The germline gives CDR1 MGHDK, CDR2 SYGVNS. This CDR3 comprises 15 residues. The CDR3 DNA follows: TGTGCCAGCAGTGACTCAGGTCAAACGAAAGAGACCCAGTACTTC. This translates into CASSDSGQTKETQYF.

This chain uses TRBV7-2 with TRBJ2-3; D is unclear. Germline CDR1 and CDR2: SGHTA and FQGNSA. The V end was cut by 2 bases, the J end by 5 bases, with 11 bases between. This CDR3 spans 14 amino acids. DNA for the CDR3: TGTGCCAGCAGCTTATTAGGGCCCGGAGATACGCAGTATTTT. Encoded protein: CASSLLGPGDTQYF.

Many counts were recorded for this clonotype. CDR3 sequence: CASSLFLDLNQPQHF. CDR3 bases: TGTGCCAGCAGCTTATTTCTGGACCTCAATCAGCCCCAGCATTTT. The chain couples TRBV7-2 to TRBJ1-5, with D unresolved. In germline, CDR1 is SGHTA, CDR2 FQGNSA. Trimming took off 2 bases at V and 3 bases at J, with 11 bases between the two ends. The CDR3 totals 15 residues.

This chain connects TRBV27 to TRBJ1-2; possible D gene TRBD1, 6 bases. Germline lookup yields CDR1 MNHEY and CDR2 SMNVEV (reference sequence). The CDR3 runs 17 residues. V lost 8 bases and J lost 4, with 26 bases in between. The CDR3 region is CASCSLFQQQGLYGYTF. The CDR3 region has the DNA TGTGCCAGCTGCAGTTTGTTCCAACAACAGGGCCTCTATGGCTACACCTTC.

The chain combines TRBV6-5 with TRBJ2-7; D ambiguous. The ends were cut back, 6 bases at V and 6 bases at J, with 18 bases in the middle. The CDR3 is 14 residues long. In germline, CDR1 is MNHEY, CDR2 SVGAGI. For the CDR3, the DNA is TGTGCCAGCAGCCTATCTAGAAACCATCCCGAGCAGTACTTC. Translated: CASSLSRNHPEQYF.

The CDR3 loop reads CASSLARKTEAFF. In nucleotides, the CDR3 is TGTGCCAGCAGTTTAGCCAGGAAGACTGAAGCTTTCTTT. The chain couples TRBV12-3 or TRBV12-4 to TRBJ1-1; no reliable D call. The CDR3 runs to 13 residues. The V gene lost 0 bases and the J gene lost 5 bases, with 7 bases spanning the gap.

Here the CDR3 reads CASSLVGGAEQYF. CDR3 DNA: TGCGCCAGCAGCTTGGTTGGGGGGGCCGAGCAGTACTTC. The chain is built from TRBV5-1 and TRBJ2-7, with a tentative D call TRBD2 (7 bases). The CDR3 has 13 residues. V shed 0 bases and J shed 6 bases, with 10 bases lying between them. Germline-derived CDR1 and CDR2 are SGHRS and YFSETQ.

This clonotype was seen more than once but under ten times. This chain uses TRBV6-2 or TRBV6-3 with TRBJ2-1; 11 bases fit TRBD2. This CDR3 spans 16 amino acids. The V segment lost 6 bases and the J segment 8 bases; nucleotides outside the gene matches: 12. Germline-derived CDR1 and CDR2 are MNHEY and SVGEGT. CDR3 sequence reads: CASSRLTSGSGDEQFF. Here the CDR3 DNA reads TGTGCCAGCAGCCGCCTCACTAGCGGGAGCGGGGATGAGCAGTTCTTC.

The chain couples TRBV7-9 to TRBJ2-3; TRBD2 is a possible D gene (6 bases). The CDR3 is 15 residues long. The V and J ends lost 5 bases and 4 bases respectively, with 16 bases between them. Germline values: CDR1 SEHNR, CDR2 FQNEAQ (reference sequence). Here the CDR3 reads CASSGTWEVPDTQYF. CDR3 nucleotides: TGTGCCAGCAGCGGAACGTGGGAGGTTCCAGATACGCAGTATTTT.

This clonotype was found many times. The V and J genes are TRBV7-6 and TRBJ2-5, with 8 bases aligning to TRBD2. The germline gives CDR1 SGHVS, CDR2 FNYEAQ. This CDR3 is built from 18 residues. The V gene end was trimmed by 0 bases and the J gene end by 4 bases; junction bases not matched to a gene: 13. The CDR3 sequence: CASSLASSGILRGETQYF. The CDR3 DNA sequence: TGTGCCAGCAGCTTAGCAAGTAGCGGGATCCTCCGCGGAGAGACCCAGTACTTC.

This clonotype was counted only a few times. The chain carries TRBV6-6 and TRBJ1-3; TRBD1 matches 7 bases. CDR3 size: 15 residues. The V gene's germline CDR1 is MNHNY and CDR2 SVGAGI (reference sequence). With V trimmed by 4 bases and J by 4 bases, 7 bases remained unmatched. CDR3 coding DNA: TGTGCCAGCAGTTCCGGACAGGTCAGCGGAAACACCATATATTTT. Its translation is CASSSGQVSGNTIYF.

The chain joins TRBV29-1 to TRBJ2-7, with D possibly matching TRBD1 (5 bases). The CDR3 consists of 14 residues. Looked up from germline, CDR1 is SQVTM and CDR2 is ANQGSEA. V was shortened by 4 bases and J by 0 bases, with 13 bases between the two germline ends. CDR3 sequence (DNA): TGCAGCGTTGTAGATGACAGCAGCTCCTACGAGCAGTACTTC. Protein product: CSVVDDSSSYEQYF.

At least ten counts were recorded for this clonotype. The chain couples TRBV7-9 to TRBJ1-1; the D is unclear. Germline-derived CDR1 and CDR2 are SEHNR and FQNEAQ (reference sequence). The CDR3 contains 16 residues. With 4 bases removed from V and 10 bases from J, the gap between germline ends came to 25 bases. CDR3 loop: CASSYQPGETTEGAFF. CDR3 sequence (DNA): TGTGCCAGCAGCTATCAACCGGGCGAAACGACGGAGGGAGCTTTCTTT.

This clonotype has just a few counts. The chain joins TRBV9 to TRBJ2-1; no reliable D call. V lost 4 bases, J lost 2 bases, and 7 bases lay in between. Germline V gives CDR1 SGDLS, CDR2 YYNGEE. There are 13 residues in the CDR3. In DNA, the CDR3 is TGTGCCAGCAGCTTAACCCCCTACAATGAGCAGTTCTTC. Its protein product is CASSLTPYNEQFF.